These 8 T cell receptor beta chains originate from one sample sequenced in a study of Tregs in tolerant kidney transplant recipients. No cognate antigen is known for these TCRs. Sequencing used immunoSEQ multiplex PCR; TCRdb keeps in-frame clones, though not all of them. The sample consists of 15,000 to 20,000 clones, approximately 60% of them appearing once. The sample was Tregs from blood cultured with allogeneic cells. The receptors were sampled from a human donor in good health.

CDR3 region: CASSELAASYEQYF. The CDR3 coding sequence is TGCGCCAGCAGTGAGCTAGCGGCATCCTACGAGCAGTACTTC. The genes are TRBV10-2 and TRBJ2-7, with TRBD2 identical over 7 bases. CDR1 and CDR2 (germline): WSHSY, SAAADI. The CDR3 is made up of 14 amino acids. Losses at the gene ends were 2 bases for V and 1 base for J; bases not matched to a gene: 2.

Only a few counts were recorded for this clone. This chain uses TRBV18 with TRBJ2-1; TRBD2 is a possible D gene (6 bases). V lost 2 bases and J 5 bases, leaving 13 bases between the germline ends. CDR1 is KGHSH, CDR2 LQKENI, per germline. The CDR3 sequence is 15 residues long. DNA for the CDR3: TGTGCCAGCTCACCAGTAGCGGCCCCCGACAATGAGCAGTTCTTC. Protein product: CASSPVAAPDNEQFF.

CDR3 nucleotide sequence: TGTGCCAGCAGCCAAGATCTAAGCGGGGTCGGGGAGCAGTTCTTC. Encoded protein: CASSQDLSGVGEQFF. The chain links TRBV4-2 to TRBJ2-1, with 7 bases lining up with TRBD2. J was trimmed by 10 bases and V by 0 bases; bases with no gene match: 9. Germline lookup yields CDR1 LGHNA and CDR2 YNFKEQ. CDR3 length equals 15 residues.

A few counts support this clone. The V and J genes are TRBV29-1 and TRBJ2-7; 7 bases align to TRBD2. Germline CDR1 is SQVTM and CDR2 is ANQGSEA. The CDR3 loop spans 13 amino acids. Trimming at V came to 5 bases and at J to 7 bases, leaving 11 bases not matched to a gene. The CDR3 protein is CSVSGVIWGEQYF. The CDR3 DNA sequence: TGCAGCGTTAGCGGGGTGATTTGGGGTGAGCAGTACTTC.

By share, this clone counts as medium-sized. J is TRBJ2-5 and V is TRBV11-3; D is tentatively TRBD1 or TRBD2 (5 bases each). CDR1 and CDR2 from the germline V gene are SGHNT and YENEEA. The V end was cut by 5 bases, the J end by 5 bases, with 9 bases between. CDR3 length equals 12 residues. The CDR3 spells CASSKEGETQYF. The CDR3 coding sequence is TGTGCCAGCAGCAAAGAGGGGGAGACCCAGTACTTC.

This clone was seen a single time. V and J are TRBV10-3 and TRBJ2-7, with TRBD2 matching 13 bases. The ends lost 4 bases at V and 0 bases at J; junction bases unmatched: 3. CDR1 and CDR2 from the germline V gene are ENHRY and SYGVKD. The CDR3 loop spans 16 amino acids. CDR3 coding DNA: TGTGCCATCAGTGGACTAGCGGGGGGACTCTCCTACGAGCAGTACTTC. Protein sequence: CAISGLAGGLSYEQYF.

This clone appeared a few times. The CDR3 loop reads CASSLTSGGATDTQYF. CDR3 coding DNA: TGTGCCAGCAGCTTGACTAGCGGGGGGGCAACAGATACGCAGTATTTT. The chain couples TRBV5-4 to TRBJ2-3; 13 positions agree with TRBD2. Germline assignment: CDR1 SGHNT and CDR2 YYREEE (reference sequence). The CDR3 is made up of 16 amino acids. V trimming: 1 base; J trimming: 3 bases; junction bases outside the gene matches: 2.

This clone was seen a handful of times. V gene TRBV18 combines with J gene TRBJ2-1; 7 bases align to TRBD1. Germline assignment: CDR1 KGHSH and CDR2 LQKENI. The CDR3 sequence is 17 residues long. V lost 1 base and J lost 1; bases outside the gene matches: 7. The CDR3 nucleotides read TGTGCCAGCTCACCACGGGTCGGGACAGATTCCTACAATGAGCAGTTCTTC. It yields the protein CASSPRVGTDSYNEQFF.